The TCR beta chain described here comes from a study of blood T cell repertoires in COVID-19. Turning to the study itself: Both acute and convalescent COVID-19 samples were obtained from the United States, Italy and Spain. T cells, B-cell-depleted T cells, or PBMCs supplied cDNA or gDNA.

Original analysis: Amplification of reference gene primers was used by the study to estimate nucleated cell counts. The table came from immunoSEQ multiplex PCR; TCRdb's copy has only in-frame clones and leaves some out. That table gives V, J and clone size, and the DNA gave D and trimming. The sample shows 250,000 or so clones, around 84% of them seen only once. Per the germline V gene, CDR1 is SGHTS and CDR2 is YDEGEE. This CDR3 is 15 amino acids long. Trimming took off 4 bases at V and 0 bases at J, with 13 bases between the two ends. This sequence originates from a young woman with acute or convalescent COVID-19. The gene calls are TRBV5-8 and TRBJ2-5; D is possibly TRBD2 (5 bases). The sequencing sample was made of peripheral blood. Here the CDR3 reads CASSPGSGNQETQYF. The CDR3 DNA reads as TGTGCCAGCAGCCCCGGGTCGGGGAACCAAGAGACCCAGTACTTC.